This T cell receptor beta chain comes out of a study of graft-versus-host responses after intestinal transplantation. For the study at large: Every transplant recipient was induced with anti-thymocyte globulin, then maintained on tacrolimus and steroids for about 3 years.

Researchers placed about 200,000 CFSE-labeled responder cells in culture with about 200,000 irradiated, violet-dye-labeled stimulator cells. The reaction was completed, and proliferating CFSE-low CD3+CD4+ and CD3+CD8+ responders were then sorted. This clone was observed a few times. Whole-study results and caveats: GvH clones appeared in recipient marrow, some first in ileum or blood.

Using immunoSEQ multiplex PCR, the repertoire was profiled, and TCRdb retains in-frame clones only, with some absent. The sample consists of under 15,000 clones, about a third of them appearing once. CDR3 size: 15 residues. The germline V gene encodes CDR1 MNHEY and CDR2 SMNVEV (reference sequence). The J segment lost 2 bases and the V segment lost 3 bases, leaving 4 bases of the junction unmatched. The sequencing used alloreactive CD8+ T cells from a mixed lymphocyte reaction culture, collected before intestinal transplant. Subset in this sample: CFSE-low proliferating T cells sorted from roughly six-day pre-transplant mixed lymphocyte reaction (GvH or HvG direction). The chain joins TRBV27 to TRBJ2-1; 7 bases line up with TRBD2. This TCR came from a human patient who received an intestinal transplant. CDR3 sequence reads: CASSLSGNPYNEQFF. CDR3 coding DNA: TGTGCCAGCAGTTTGAGCGGGAACCCCTACAATGAGCAGTTCTTC.